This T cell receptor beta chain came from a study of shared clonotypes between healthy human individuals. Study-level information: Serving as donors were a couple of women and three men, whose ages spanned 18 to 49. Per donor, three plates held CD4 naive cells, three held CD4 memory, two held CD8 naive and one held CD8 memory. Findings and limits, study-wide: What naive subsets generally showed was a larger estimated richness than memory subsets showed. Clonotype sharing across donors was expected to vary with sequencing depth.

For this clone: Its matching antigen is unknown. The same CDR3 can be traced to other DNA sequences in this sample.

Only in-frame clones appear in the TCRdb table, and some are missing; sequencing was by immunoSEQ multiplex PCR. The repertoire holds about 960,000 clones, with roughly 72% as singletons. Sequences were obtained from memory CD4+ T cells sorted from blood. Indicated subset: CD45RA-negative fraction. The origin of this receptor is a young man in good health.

The CDR3 sequence is CAWSVLVNTEAFF. CDR3 DNA: TGTGCCTGGAGTGTACTGGTGAACACTGAAGCTTTCTTT. The genes are TRBV30 and TRBJ1-1; D is unresolved. There are 13 residues in the CDR3. Germline CDR1 GTSNPN, CDR2 SVGIG (reference sequence). V gave up 0 bases and J gave up 0 bases, with 5 bases separating them.